Described below is a single T cell receptor (beta chain) sequence and its context. Its antigen is as yet unknown. From the 5' RACE reads, TCRdb called clonotypes with MiXCR, one entry per CDR3 protein. The sample lists about 340,000 distinct CDR3 sequences; 8% to 10% were seen once. The data originate from a study of T cells after yellow fever vaccination. General observations from the study: Among all clonotypes, a small share was observed in both CD4 and CD8 compartments. In post-booster samples, most primary-vaccination clones reappeared (about 96% CD4, over 70% CD8). The study noted that FACS-sorted repertoires could contain abundant clonotypes contaminating from the bulk population. The secondary response peaked faster, at day 5 versus 15, but was weaker.

This CDR3 is 15 amino acids long. Germline V lookup: CDR1 SGHRS, CDR2 YFSETQ. Trimming cost V 1 base and J 8 bases, with 18 bases left between them. The sequenced sample was PBMCs, obtained on the day of the first yellow fever vaccination. The rearrangement uses TRBV5-1 and TRBJ1-2, with a tentative D call TRBD1 (6 bases). This receptor was taken from a young man who received the YFV17D yellow fever vaccine. The chain's CDR3 is CASSLSGGILQGYTF. DNA of the CDR3: TGCGCCAGCAGCTTGTCGGGGGGCATATTACAAGGCTACACCTTC.